This T cell receptor (beta chain) was sequenced during a study of Ad26.COV2.S vaccination and SARS-CoV-2 variants. At the level of the study: As a participant in COV1001, the donor was in the Ad26.COV2.S trial arm. Ad26.COV2.S shots went into the muscle once or twice, 56 days apart.

Sequencing was performed with immunoSEQ multiplex PCR; in TCRdb, only in-frame clones are kept and a portion is missing. The data contain hundreds of thousands of clones, 89% of them singletons. This CDR3 contains 14 residues. Germline V gene sequence: CDR1 LNHDA, CDR2 SQIVND (reference sequence). V was clipped by 5 bases and J by 0 bases; unmatched bases: 2. Findings and caveats of the study: Vaccinated and placebo-treated recipients had similar non-spike TCR breadth.

Treatment noted: roughly 20 received Ad26.COV2.S at low or high dose, single or two shots; roughly 5 received placebo; per-sample allocation not given. Sampling was done on day 63 after the first vaccine or placebo injection. On this clone itself: Antigen: not known.

The chain couples TRBV19 to TRBJ2-7; 9 positions match TRBD1. The TCR sequence derives from a person aged 18-65 years who received the Ad26.COV2.S COVID-19 vaccine or a placebo. Specimen: peripheral blood, collected in a trial of Ad26.COV2.S vaccine versus placebo. DNA of the CDR3: TGTGCCAGTAGTTACAGGGGGCCCTCCTACGAGCAGTACTTC. This sequence encodes CASSYRGPSYEQYF. The full variable domain, completed using reference TRBV19 and TRBJ2-7, is DGGITQSPKYLFRKEGQNVTLSCEQNLNHDAMYWYRQDPGQGLRLIYYSQIVNDFQKGDIAEGYSVSREKKESFPLTVTSAQKNPTAFYLCASSYRGPSYEQYFGPGTRLTVT.